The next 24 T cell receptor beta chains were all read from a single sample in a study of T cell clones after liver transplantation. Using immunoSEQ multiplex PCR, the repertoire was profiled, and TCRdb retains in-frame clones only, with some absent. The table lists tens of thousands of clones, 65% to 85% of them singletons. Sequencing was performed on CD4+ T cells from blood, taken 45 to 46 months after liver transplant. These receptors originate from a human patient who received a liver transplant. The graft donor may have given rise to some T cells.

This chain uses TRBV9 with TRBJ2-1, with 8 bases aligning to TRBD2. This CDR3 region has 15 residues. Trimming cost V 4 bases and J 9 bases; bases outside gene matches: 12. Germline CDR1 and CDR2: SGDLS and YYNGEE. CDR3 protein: CASSPRTSYLGEQFF. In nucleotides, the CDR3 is TGTGCCAGCAGCCCCCGGACTAGCTACTTGGGTGAGCAGTTCTTC.

CDR3: CATSSDLAGGANEQFF. Here the CDR3 DNA reads TGTGCCACCAGCAGCGATCTAGCGGGAGGTGCCAATGAGCAGTTCTTC. The chain uses TRBV15 and TRBJ2-1; 11 positions match TRBD2. The germline V gene has CDR1 LNHNV and CDR2 YYDKDF (reference sequence). The CDR3 runs to 16 residues. V shed 3 bases, J shed 6 bases, and the junction held 7 bases outside the gene matches.

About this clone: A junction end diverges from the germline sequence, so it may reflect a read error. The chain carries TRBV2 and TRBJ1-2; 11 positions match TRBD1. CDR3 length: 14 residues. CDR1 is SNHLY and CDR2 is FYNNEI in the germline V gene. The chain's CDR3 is CASSDNPGQGGGAF. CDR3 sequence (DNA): TGTGCCAGCAGCGACAATCCGGGACAGGGGGGTGGCGCCTTC.

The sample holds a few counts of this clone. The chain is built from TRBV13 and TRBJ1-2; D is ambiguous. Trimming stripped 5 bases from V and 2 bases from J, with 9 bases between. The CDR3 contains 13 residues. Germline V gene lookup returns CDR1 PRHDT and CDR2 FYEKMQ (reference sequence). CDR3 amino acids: CASSRDTNYGYTF. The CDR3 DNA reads TGTGCCAGCAGCCGTGACACGAACTATGGCTACACCTTC. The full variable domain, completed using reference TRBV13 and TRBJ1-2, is AAGVIQSPRHLIKEKRETATLKCYPIPRHDTVYWYQQGPGQDPQFLISFYEKMQSDKGSIPDRFSAQQFSDYHSELNMSSLELGDSALYFCASSRDTNYGYTFGSGTRLTVV.

The CDR3, as DNA: TGTGCCAGCAGCGCGACCCCCCTAGGGGATACGCAGTATTTT. Protein product: CASSATPLGDTQYF. This chain links TRBV7-2 with TRBJ2-3; D remains unclear. CDR3 length: 14 residues. From germline, CDR1 is SGHTA and CDR2 FQGNSA. The V end was cut by 5 bases, the J end by 6 bases, with 15 bases between.

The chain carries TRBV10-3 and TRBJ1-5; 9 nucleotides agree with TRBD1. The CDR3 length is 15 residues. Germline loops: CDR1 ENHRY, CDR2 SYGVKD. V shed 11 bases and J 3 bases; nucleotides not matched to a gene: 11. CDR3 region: CAASQGAENNQPQHF. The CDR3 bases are TGTGCCGCCTCACAGGGGGCGGAAAACAATCAGCCCCAGCATTTT.

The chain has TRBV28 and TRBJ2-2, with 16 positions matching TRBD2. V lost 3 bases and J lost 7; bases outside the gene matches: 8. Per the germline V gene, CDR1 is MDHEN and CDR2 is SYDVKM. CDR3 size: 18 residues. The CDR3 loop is CASSFSGLAGGRDGELFF. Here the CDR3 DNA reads TGTGCCAGCAGTTTTTCGGGACTAGCGGGAGGGCGAGACGGGGAGCTGTTTTTT.

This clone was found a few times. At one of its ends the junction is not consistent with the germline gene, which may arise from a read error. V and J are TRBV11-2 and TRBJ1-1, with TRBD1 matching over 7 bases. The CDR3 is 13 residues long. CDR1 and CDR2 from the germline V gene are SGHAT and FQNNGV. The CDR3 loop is CASSLDYRGGLGF. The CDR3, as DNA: TGTGCCAGCAGCTTAGATTACCGAGGGGGCTTAGGCTTT.

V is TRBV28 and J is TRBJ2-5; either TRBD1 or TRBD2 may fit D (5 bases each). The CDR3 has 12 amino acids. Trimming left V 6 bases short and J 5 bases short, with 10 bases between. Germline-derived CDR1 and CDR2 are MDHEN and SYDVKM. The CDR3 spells CASRGDGETQYF. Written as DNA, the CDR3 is TGTGCCAGCAGAGGGGACGGGGAGACCCAGTACTTC.

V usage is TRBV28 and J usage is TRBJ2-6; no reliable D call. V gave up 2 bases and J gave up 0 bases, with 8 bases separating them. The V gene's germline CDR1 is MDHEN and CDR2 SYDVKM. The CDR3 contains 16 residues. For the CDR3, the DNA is TGTGCCAGCAGTTTACTTACTGGCTCTGGGGCCAACGTCCTGACTTTC. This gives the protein CASSLLTGSGANVLTF.

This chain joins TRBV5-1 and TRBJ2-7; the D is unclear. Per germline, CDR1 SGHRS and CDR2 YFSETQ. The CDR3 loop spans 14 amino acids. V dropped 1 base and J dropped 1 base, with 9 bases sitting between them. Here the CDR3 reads CASSLTRLSYEQYF. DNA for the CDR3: TGCGCCAGCAGCTTGACCAGGTTATCCTACGAGCAGTACTTC.

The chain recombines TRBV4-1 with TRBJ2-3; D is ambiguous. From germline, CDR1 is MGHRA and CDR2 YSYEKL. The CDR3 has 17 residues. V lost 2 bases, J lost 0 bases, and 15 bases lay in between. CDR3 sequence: CASSQNKGSYSTDTQYF. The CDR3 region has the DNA TGCGCCAGCAGCCAAAATAAGGGCAGTTATAGCACAGATACGCAGTATTTT.

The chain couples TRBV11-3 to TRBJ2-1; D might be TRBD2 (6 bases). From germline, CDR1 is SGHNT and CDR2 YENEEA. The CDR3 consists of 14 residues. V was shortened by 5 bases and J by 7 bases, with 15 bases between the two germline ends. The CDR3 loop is CASSPSQTSNEQFF. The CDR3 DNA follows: TGTGCCAGCAGCCCTAGCCAGACTAGTAATGAGCAGTTCTTC.

The CDR3 is CASSWGLAGSQETQYF. CDR3 coding DNA: TGTGCCAGCAGCTGGGGACTAGCGGGATCCCAAGAGACCCAGTACTTC. The V gene is TRBV7-2, the J gene TRBJ2-5, with TRBD2 matching over 13 bases. This CDR3 has 16 residues. Per the germline V gene, CDR1 is SGHTA and CDR2 is FQGNSA. V was pared by 4 bases and J by 1 base, with 3 bases of the junction left unmatched. Variable domain in full (rest from reference TRBV7-2 and TRBJ2-5): GAGVSQSPSNKVTEKGKDVELRCDPISGHTALYWYRQSLGQGLEFLIYFQGNSAPDKSGLPSDRFSAERTGGSVSTLTIQRTQQEDSAVYLCASSWGLAGSQETQYFGPGTRLLVL.

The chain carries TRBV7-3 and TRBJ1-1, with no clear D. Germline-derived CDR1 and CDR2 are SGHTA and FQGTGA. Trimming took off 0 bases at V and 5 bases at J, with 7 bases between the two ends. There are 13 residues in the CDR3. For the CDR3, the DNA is TGTGCCAGCAGCTTAACAGGGAAAACTGAAGCTTTCTTT. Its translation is CASSLTGKTEAFF.

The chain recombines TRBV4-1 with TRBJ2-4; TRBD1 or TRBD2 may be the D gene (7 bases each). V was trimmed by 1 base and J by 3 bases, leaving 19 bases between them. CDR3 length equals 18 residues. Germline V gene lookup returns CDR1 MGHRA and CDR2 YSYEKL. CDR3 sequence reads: CASSQGGRGRVGKNIQYF. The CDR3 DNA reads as TGCGCCAGCAGCCAAGGAGGCAGGGGGAGGGTTGGCAAAAACATTCAGTACTTC.

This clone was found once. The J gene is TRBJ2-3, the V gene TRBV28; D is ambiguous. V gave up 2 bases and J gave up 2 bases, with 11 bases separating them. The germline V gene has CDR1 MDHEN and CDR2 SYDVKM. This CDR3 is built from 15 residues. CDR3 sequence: CASSLRLPFTDTQYF. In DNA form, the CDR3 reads TGTGCCAGCAGTTTACGACTCCCATTCACAGATACGCAGTATTTT.

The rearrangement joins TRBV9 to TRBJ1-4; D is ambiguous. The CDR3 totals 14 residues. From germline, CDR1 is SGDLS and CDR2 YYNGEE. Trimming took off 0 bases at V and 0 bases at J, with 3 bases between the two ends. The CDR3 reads CASSVEATNEKLFF. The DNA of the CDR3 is TGTGCCAGCAGCGTAGAGGCAACTAATGAAAAACTGTTTTTT.

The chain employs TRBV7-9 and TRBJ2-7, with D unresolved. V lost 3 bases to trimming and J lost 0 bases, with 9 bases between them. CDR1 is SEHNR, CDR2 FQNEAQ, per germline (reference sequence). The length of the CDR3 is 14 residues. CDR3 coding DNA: TGTGCCAGCAGCTTCGCACAGCGCTCCTACGAGCAGTACTTC. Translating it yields CASSFAQRSYEQYF.

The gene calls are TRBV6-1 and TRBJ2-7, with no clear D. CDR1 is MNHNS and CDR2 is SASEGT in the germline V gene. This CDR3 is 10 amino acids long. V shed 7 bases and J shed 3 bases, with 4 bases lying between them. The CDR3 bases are TGTGCCAGCAAAGACTACGAGCAGTACTTC. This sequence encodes CASKDYEQYF.

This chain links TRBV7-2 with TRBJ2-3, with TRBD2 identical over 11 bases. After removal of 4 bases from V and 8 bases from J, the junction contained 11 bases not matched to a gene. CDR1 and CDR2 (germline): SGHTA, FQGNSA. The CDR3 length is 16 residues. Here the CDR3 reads CASSSGGLAGQGTQYF. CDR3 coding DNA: TGTGCCAGCAGCTCAGGAGGACTAGCGGGCCAGGGTACGCAGTATTTT.

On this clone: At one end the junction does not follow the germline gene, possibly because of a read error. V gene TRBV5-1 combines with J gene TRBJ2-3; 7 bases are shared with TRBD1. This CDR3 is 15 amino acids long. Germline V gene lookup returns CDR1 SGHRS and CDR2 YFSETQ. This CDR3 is CASTEVRGSRDTQYF. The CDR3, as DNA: TGCGCCAGCACCGAGGTCAGGGGGAGCAGAGATACGCAGTATTTT.

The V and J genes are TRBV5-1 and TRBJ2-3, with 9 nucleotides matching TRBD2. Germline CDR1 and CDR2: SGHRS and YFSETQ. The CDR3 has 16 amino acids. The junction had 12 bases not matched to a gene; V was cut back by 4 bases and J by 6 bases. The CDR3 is CASSVFASGIVDTQYF. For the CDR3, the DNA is TGCGCCAGCAGCGTTTTCGCTAGCGGGATAGTGGATACGCAGTATTTT.

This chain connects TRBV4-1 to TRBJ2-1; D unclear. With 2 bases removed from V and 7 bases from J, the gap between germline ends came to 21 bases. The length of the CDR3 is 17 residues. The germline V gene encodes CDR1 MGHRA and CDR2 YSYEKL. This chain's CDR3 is CASSQPPTPLGTNEQFF. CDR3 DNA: TGCGCCAGCAGCCAACCCCCGACCCCCTTGGGCACGAATGAGCAGTTCTTC.